In its sample, the clone carrying this T cell receptor (beta chain) was seen once. The sample is drawn from a study of blood T cell repertoires in COVID-19. Overall study: COVID-19 samples from acute and convalescent phases originated in the United States, Italy and Spain. T cells, B-cell-depleted T cells, or PBMCs supplied cDNA or gDNA.

Per the authors' pipeline: Nucleated cell counts were estimated from reference gene primer amplification. Some clones are missing from TCRdb's copy, which holds only in-frame ones; the method was immunoSEQ multiplex PCR. V, J and clone size derive from that table, while D and trimming were established from the DNA sequence. The profile shows fewer than 75,000 clones, roughly 88% of them singletons. V lost 3 bases to trimming and J lost 3 bases; unmatched junction nucleotides: 4. The germline CDR1 and CDR2 sequences are LNHDA and SQIVND (reference sequence). The CDR3 runs 15 residues. Sequenced sample: peripheral blood. The chain joins TRBV19 to TRBJ2-2, with 7 bases matching TRBD2. This TCR came from a man aged 65 to 79 with acute or convalescent COVID-19. CDR3 DNA: TGTGCCAGTAGTATTGTACTAGCGTACACCGGGGAGCTGTTTTTT. The encoded protein is CASSIVLAYTGELFF.